The 9 T cell receptor beta chains given below trace back to one sample, sequenced in a study of shared clonotypes between healthy human individuals. TCRdb keeps only in-frame clones here, not all; method: immunoSEQ multiplex PCR. The sample contains about 110,000 clones, around 64% of which appear only once. Sequencing used memory CD8+ T cells sorted from blood. Indicated subset: CD45RO+ cells pooled with CCR7-negative TemRA cells. These receptors came from a woman in her twenties or thirties in good health.

The sample holds a few counts of this clone. This chain uses TRBV7-2 with TRBJ1-1; a possible D gene is TRBD1 (6 bases). Germline CDR1 and CDR2: SGHTA and FQGNSA. Deletions cut 2 bases from V and 2 bases from J, with 12 bases between. The length of the CDR3 is 15 residues. The CDR3 DNA reads as TGTGCCAGCAGCTTACTTACAGGGACTAACACTGAAGCTTTCTTT. This gives the protein CASSLLTGTNTEAFF.

This clone was picked up a small number of times. The chain combines TRBV6-5 with TRBJ2-7; the match to TRBD2 covers 9 bases. After removal of 7 bases from V and 6 bases from J, the junction contained 10 bases not matched to a gene. Germline V gene sequence: CDR1 MNHEY, CDR2 SVGAGI. The length of the CDR3 is 14 residues. CDR3 residues: CASMFSGSSGEQYF. In DNA form, the CDR3 reads TGTGCCAGCATGTTTAGCGGGAGCAGTGGCGAGCAGTACTTC.

This chain joins TRBV7-8 and TRBJ2-3; D remains ambiguous. V lost 5 bases and J lost 7, with 13 bases in between. CDR3 length: 13 residues. Germline CDR1 and CDR2: SGHVS and FQNEAQ. The CDR3 bases are TGTGCCAGCAGCCCGGCCAGTTTAAATACGCAGTATTTT. Translating gives CASSPASLNTQYF. Together with reference TRBV7-8 and TRBJ2-3, the CDR3 gives the full variable domain: GAGVSQSPRYKVAKRGQDVALRCDPISGHVSLFWYQQALGQGPEFLTYFQNEAQLDKSGLPSDRFFAERPEGSVSTLKIQRTQQEDSAVYLCASSPASLNTQYFGPGTRLTVL.

The rearrangement uses TRBV19 and TRBJ1-6; D is possibly TRBD1 (5 bases). Trimming pared 5 bases from V and 10 bases from J, leaving 18 bases between. Germline CDR1 is LNHDA and CDR2 is SQIVND (reference sequence). The CDR3 extends over 15 amino acids. In nucleotides, the CDR3 is TGTGCCAGTAGTCCCCGAATCGGGGGAAGATCACCCCTCCACTTT. Amino acid sequence: CASSPRIGGRSPLHF. Supplemented by reference TRBV19 and TRBJ1-6, the full variable domain reads DGGITQSPKYLFRKEGQNVTLSCEQNLNHDAMYWYRQDPGQGLRLIYYSQIVNDFQKGDIAEGYSVSREKKESFPLTVTSAQKNPTAFYLCASSPRIGGRSPLHFGNGTRLTVT.

This rearrangement joins TRBV6-5 to TRBJ2-2; unclear D gene. CDR3 length: 13 amino acids. V gave up 8 bases and J gave up 3 bases, with 10 bases separating them. Germline V lookup: CDR1 MNHEY, CDR2 SVGAGI. In DNA form, the CDR3 reads TGTGCCAGCTCGGTTGGGGACACCGGGGAGCTGTTTTTT. Protein: CASSVGDTGELFF.

This chain uses TRBV2 with TRBJ2-7; D perhaps matches TRBD1 (6 bases). Germline assignment: CDR1 SNHLY and CDR2 FYNNEI. The CDR3 consists of 15 residues. V lost 8 bases and J 0 bases, leaving 17 bases between the germline ends. CDR3 sequence reads: CASRPFRGSSYEQYF. The DNA of the CDR3 is TGTGCCAGCCGTCCGTTTAGGGGGAGCTCCTACGAGCAGTACTTC.

The sample holds one count of this clone. The CDR3 region is CASSQVLGATEAFF. CDR3 DNA sequence: TGTGCCAGCAGCCAAGTGCTGGGGGCGACTGAAGCTTTCTTT. V usage is TRBV4-2 and J usage is TRBJ1-1; D is perhaps TRBD1 (6 bases). The V gene lost 1 base and the J gene lost 5 bases, with 11 bases spanning the gap. The germline CDR1 and CDR2 sequences are LGHNA and YNFKEQ. This CDR3 has 14 amino acids.

The V call is TRBV29-1, the J call TRBJ1-4; D unclear. Trimming shortened V by 5 bases and J by 15 bases, and 19 bases separated the two germline ends. Looked up from germline, CDR1 is SQVTM and CDR2 is ANQGSEA. The CDR3 sequence is 12 residues long. This CDR3 is CSVTKQIPKLFF. Written as DNA, the CDR3 is TGCAGCGTTACCAAGCAGATTCCGAAGTTGTTTTTT.

In DNA, the CDR3 is TGTGCCAGCAGCCGCCCTGGACAGAGGAACACTGAAGCTTTCTTT. Amino acid sequence: CASSRPGQRNTEAFF. The rearrangement links TRBV4-2 to TRBJ1-1, with a weak D call TRBD1 (6 bases). The length of the CDR3 is 15 residues. Per the germline V gene, CDR1 is LGHNA and CDR2 is YNFKEQ. The ends were cut back, 4 bases at V and 1 base at J, with 13 bases in the middle.